What follows are 16 T cell receptor beta chains derived from one specimen sequenced in a study of CD8+CD57+ T cells in acquired aplastic anemia. Genomic DNA, the template, was used for profiling of the TCR beta VDJ and CDR3. Each CDR3 protein gets one entry after TCRdb re-called the reads with MiXCR. This table holds under 200,000 distinct CDR3 sequences, 35% to 55% found once. Specimen: sorted CD4+, CD8+, or CD8+CD57+ T cells (not recorded which) from PBMCs. The source of these receptors is a human donor in good health.

This clonotype was counted at least ten times. The rearrangement links TRBV10-3 to TRBJ2-1, with 7 bases matching TRBD1. The CDR3 covers 15 residues. In germline, CDR1 is ENHRY, CDR2 SYGVKD. Germline trimming cut 10 bases from V and 7 bases from J; bases unmatched to any gene: 16. CDR3 coding DNA: TGTGCCACCGCAGGGGGTAATCTTATGATGAATGAGCAGTTCTTC. It codes for CATAGGNLMMNEQFF.

Ten or more counts support this clonotype. The J gene is TRBJ2-7, the V gene TRBV27, with TRBD2 matching 8 bases. The CDR3 is 16 residues long. With V trimmed by 5 bases and J by 7 bases, 16 bases remained unmatched. Germline lookup yields CDR1 MNHEY and CDR2 SMNVEV (reference sequence). CDR3 protein: CASSMRTSYTGVEQYF. For the CDR3, the DNA is TGTGCCAGCAGTATGCGGACTAGCTATACCGGGGTGGAGCAGTACTTC.

The sample holds many counts of this clonotype. The V and J genes are TRBV7-9 and TRBJ2-7; 12 nucleotides line up with TRBD1. Germline CDR1 SEHNR, CDR2 FQNEAQ (reference sequence). V shed 2 bases, J shed 4 bases, and the junction held 6 bases outside the gene matches. The CDR3 sequence is 16 residues long. The CDR3 nucleotides are TGTGCCAGCAGCTTAAGCCCGGGACAGGGGGCGTACGAGCAGTACTTC. This gives the protein CASSLSPGQGAYEQYF.

The chain is built from TRBV29-1 and TRBJ2-5; D remains unclear. Germline loops: CDR1 SQVTM, CDR2 ANQGSEA. The length of the CDR3 is 12 residues. V lost 3 bases to trimming and J lost 7 bases, with 12 bases between them. The CDR3 DNA follows: TGCAGCGTTGATGGCTACTTAAGGACCCAGTACTTC. Protein: CSVDGYLRTQYF.

Points on this clonotype: A much larger clonotype is one base distant, so this may be a read error. CDR3 bases: TGTGCCGGCCGGGACGGACTTACCTACGAGCAGTACTTC. Translation: CAGRDGLTYEQYF. The chain is built from TRBV6-1 and TRBJ2-7; D tentatively reads TRBD1 or TRBD2 (5 bases each). The CDR3 is 13 amino acids. The V gene's germline CDR1 is MNHNS and CDR2 SASEGT. V lost 11 bases and J lost 2, with 16 bases in between.

This clonotype has a handful of counts. The genes are TRBV12-3 or TRBV12-4 and TRBJ1-5; D gene unclear. The length of the CDR3 is 13 residues. With 3 bases removed from V and 2 bases from J, the gap between germline ends came to 5 bases. The CDR3 sequence is CASSFTGNQPQHF. CDR3 coding DNA: TGTGCCAGCAGTTTTACCGGCAATCAGCCCCAGCATTTT.

This clonotype was recorded at least ten times. This sequence joins TRBV20-1 and TRBJ2-7; D is unresolved. This CDR3 has 13 residues. In germline, CDR1 is DFQATT, CDR2 SNEGSKA (reference sequence). V was trimmed by 4 bases and J by 0 bases, leaving 10 bases between them. For the CDR3, the DNA is TGCAGTGCTATAACGGGCAGCTCCTACGAGCAGTACTTC. It encodes CSAITGSSYEQYF.

This clonotype was seen many times. The chain carries TRBV5-1 and TRBJ1-5; tentatively, D is TRBD1 (6 bases). Germline V CDR1 and CDR2: SGHRS, YFSETQ. The CDR3 has 15 residues. V lost 0 bases and J lost 4, with 11 bases in between. The CDR3 nucleotides read TGCGCCAGCAGCTTGGAGGGGGGAAAGAATCAGCCCCAGCATTTT. Protein product: CASSLEGGKNQPQHF.

This clonotype was seen ten or more times. The chain couples TRBV6-5 to TRBJ1-2; no clear D gene. V was cut by 4 bases and J by 8 bases, with 17 bases left in between. Germline assignment: CDR1 MNHEY and CDR2 SVGAGI. This CDR3 comprises 14 residues. The CDR3 DNA sequence: TGTGCCAGCAGTTTTGACTGGCCGTCCTTCGGCTACACCTTC. As protein: CASSFDWPSFGYTF.

This clonotype appeared once. This chain connects TRBV28 to TRBJ1-3; D unresolved. The CDR3 contains 18 residues. Germline CDR1 and CDR2: MDHEN and SYDVKM. Trimming stripped 4 bases from V and 4 bases from J, with 23 bases between. As DNA, the CDR3 is TGTGCCAGCAGTTCCCCCGCCGGGGTGGGTCGTGCAGGAAACACCATATATTTT. Translation: CASSSPAGVGRAGNTIYF.

The V call is TRBV6-4, the J call TRBJ2-1; no clear D. CDR1 MRHNA and CDR2 SNTAGT come from the germline V gene. CDR3 size: 14 residues. The ends were cut back, 0 bases at V and 0 bases at J, with 3 bases in the middle. CDR3 in amino acids: CASSDSLSYNEQFF. The CDR3 nucleotides are TGTGCCAGCAGTGACTCACTCTCCTACAATGAGCAGTTCTTC.

The rearrangement joins TRBV15 to TRBJ2-7, with unresolved D. The CDR3 spans 12 residues. Trimming took 0 bases from V and 8 from J, leaving 8 bases between them. Per the germline V gene, CDR1 is LNHNV and CDR2 is YYDKDF (reference sequence). CDR3: CATSRDSVKQYF. Written as DNA, the CDR3 is TGTGCCACCAGCAGAGATTCGGTAAAGCAGTACTTC. The entire variable domain, with the rest obtained from reference TRBV15 and TRBJ2-7, is as follows: DAMVIQNPRYQVTQFGKPVTLSCSQTLNHNVMYWYQQKSSQAPKLLFHYYDKDFNNEADTPDNFQSRRPNTSFCFLDIRSPGLGDTAMYLCATSRDSVKQYFGPGTRLTVT.

This clonotype turned up a few times. This chain connects TRBV13 to TRBJ2-1, with 13 bases that match TRBD2. Unmatched junction bases numbered 13, after V lost 4 bases and J lost 10 bases. This CDR3 contains 17 residues. Germline V CDR1 and CDR2: PRHDT, FYEKMQ (reference sequence). The CDR3 bases are TGTGCCAGCAGCTGGCCCGGGACTAGCGGGATAGGAGGGGAGCAGTTCTTC. It codes for CASSWPGTSGIGGEQFF. Supplemented by reference TRBV13 and TRBJ2-1, the full variable domain reads AAGVIQSPRHLIKEKRETATLKCYPIPRHDTVYWYQQGPGQDPQFLISFYEKMQSDKGSIPDRFSAQQFSDYHSELNMSSLELGDSALYFCASSWPGTSGIGGEQFFGPGTRLTVL.

The chain carries TRBV7-9 and TRBJ1-4, with TRBD1 as a possible D gene (6 bases). Trimming stripped 8 bases from V and 8 bases from J, with 12 bases between. The length of the CDR3 is 12 residues. CDR1 is SEHNR and CDR2 is FQNEAQ in the germline V gene (reference sequence). This chain's CDR3 is CASRGLGEKLFF. CDR3 in DNA: TGTGCCAGCCGGGGGCTTGGGGAAAAACTGTTTTTT.

The genes are TRBV28 and TRBJ1-5; the match to TRBD1 covers 9 bases. The V gene end was trimmed by 8 bases and the J gene end by 0 bases; junction bases not matched to a gene: 5. Per the germline V gene, CDR1 is MDHEN and CDR2 is SYDVKM. The CDR3 runs 15 residues. DNA for the CDR3: TGTGCCAGCGGACAGGGGTATGATAGCAATCAGCCCCAGCATTTT. This sequence encodes CASGQGYDSNQPQHF.

This clonotype was observed at least ten times. The rearrangement uses TRBV20-1 and TRBJ2-2, with 7 nucleotides matching TRBD2. J lost 6 bases, V lost 5 bases, and 12 bases had no gene match. The CDR3 consists of 15 residues. The V gene's germline CDR1 is DFQATT and CDR2 SNEGSKA (reference sequence). CDR3 amino acids: CSAHSGGSASGELFF. The CDR3 DNA follows: TGCAGTGCTCATTCGGGCGGGAGTGCGTCCGGGGAGCTGTTTTTT.